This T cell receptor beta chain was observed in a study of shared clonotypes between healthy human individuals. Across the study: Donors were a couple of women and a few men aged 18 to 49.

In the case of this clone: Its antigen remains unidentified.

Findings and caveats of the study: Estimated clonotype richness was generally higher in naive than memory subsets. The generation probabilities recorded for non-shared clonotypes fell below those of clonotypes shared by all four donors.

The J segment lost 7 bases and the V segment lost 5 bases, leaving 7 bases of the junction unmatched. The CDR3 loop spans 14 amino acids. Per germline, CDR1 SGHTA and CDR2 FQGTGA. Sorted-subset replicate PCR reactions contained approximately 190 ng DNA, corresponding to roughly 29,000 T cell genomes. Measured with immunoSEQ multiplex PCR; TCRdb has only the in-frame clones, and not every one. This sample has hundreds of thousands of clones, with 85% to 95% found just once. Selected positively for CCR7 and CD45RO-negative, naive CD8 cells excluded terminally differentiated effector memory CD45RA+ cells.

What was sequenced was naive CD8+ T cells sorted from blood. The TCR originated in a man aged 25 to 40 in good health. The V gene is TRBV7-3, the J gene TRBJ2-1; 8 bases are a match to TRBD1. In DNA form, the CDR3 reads TGTGCCAGCAGCCGTGGACAGGGTGTAAATGAGCAGTTCTTC. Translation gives CASSRGQGVNEQFF.